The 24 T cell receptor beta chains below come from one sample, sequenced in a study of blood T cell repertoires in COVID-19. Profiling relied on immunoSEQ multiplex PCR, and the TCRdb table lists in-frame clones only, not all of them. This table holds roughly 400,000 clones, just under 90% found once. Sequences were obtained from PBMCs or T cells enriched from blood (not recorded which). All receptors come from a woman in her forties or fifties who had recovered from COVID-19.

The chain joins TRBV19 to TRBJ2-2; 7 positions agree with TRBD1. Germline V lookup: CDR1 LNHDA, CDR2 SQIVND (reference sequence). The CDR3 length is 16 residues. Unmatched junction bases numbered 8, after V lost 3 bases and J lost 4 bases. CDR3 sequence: CASSIIPGQRTGELFF. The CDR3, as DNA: TGTGCCAGTAGTATCATCCCGGGACAGCGCACCGGGGAGCTGTTTTTT.

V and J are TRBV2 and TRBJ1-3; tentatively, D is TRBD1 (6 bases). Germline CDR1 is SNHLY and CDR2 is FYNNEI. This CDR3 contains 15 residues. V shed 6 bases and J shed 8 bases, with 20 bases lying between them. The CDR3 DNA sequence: TGTGCCAGCAGGGACGACGCGGGGGGCGAGGACACCATATATTTT. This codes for CASRDDAGGEDTIYF.

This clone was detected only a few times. CDR3 in DNA: TGTGCCAGTAGTATCGCCAGATCCTCTGGAAACACCATATATTTT. It translates to CASSIARSSGNTIYF. The chain combines TRBV19 with TRBJ1-3; D ambiguous. The CDR3 sequence is 15 residues long. V was shortened by 3 bases and J by 0 bases, with 9 bases between the two germline ends. Germline assignment: CDR1 LNHDA and CDR2 SQIVND (reference sequence).

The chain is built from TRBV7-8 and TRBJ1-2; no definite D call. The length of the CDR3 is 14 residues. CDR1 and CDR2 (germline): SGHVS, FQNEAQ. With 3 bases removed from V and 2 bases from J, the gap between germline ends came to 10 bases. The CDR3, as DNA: TGTGCCAGCAGCTTTGCGGGAAAAAACTATGGCTACACCTTC. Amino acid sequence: CASSFAGKNYGYTF.

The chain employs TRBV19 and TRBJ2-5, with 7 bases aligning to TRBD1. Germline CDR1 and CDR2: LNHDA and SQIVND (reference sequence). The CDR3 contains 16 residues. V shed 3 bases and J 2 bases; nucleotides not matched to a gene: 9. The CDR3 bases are TGTGCCAGTAGTATGGAACCAACGGGACAGCAAGAGACCCAGTACTTC. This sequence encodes CASSMEPTGQQETQYF. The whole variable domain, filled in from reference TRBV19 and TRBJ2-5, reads DGGITQSPKYLFRKEGQNVTLSCEQNLNHDAMYWYRQDPGQGLRLIYYSQIVNDFQKGDIAEGYSVSREKKESFPLTVTSAQKNPTAFYLCASSMEPTGQQETQYFGPGTRLLVL.

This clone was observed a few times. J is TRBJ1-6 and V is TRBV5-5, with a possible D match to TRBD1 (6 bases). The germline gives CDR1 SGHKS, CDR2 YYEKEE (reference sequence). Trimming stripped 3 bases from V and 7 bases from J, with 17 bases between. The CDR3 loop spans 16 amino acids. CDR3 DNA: TGTGCCAGCAGCTATCAGGGGCAAGCTGGGAATTCACCCCTCCACTTT. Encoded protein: CASSYQGQAGNSPLHF.

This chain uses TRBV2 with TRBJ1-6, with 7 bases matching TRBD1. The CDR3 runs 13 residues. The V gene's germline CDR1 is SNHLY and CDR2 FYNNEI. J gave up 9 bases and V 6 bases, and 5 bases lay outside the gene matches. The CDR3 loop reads CASSRGMGSPLHF. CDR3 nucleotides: TGTGCCAGCAGCAGGGGGATGGGTTCACCCCTCCACTTT.

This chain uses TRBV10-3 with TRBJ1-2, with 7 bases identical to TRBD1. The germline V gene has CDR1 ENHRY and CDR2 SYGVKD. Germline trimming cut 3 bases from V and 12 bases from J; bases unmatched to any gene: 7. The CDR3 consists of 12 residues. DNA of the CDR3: TGTGCCATCAGTGAACGACAGGGAGAAAACACCTTC. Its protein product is CAISERQGENTF.

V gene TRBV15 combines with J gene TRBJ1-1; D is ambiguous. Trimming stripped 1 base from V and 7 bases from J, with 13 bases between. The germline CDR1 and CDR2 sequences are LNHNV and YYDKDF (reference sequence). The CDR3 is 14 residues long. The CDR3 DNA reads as TGTGCCACCAGCAGAGGAGGTTCGGCCGATGAAGCTTTCTTT. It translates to CATSRGGSADEAFF.

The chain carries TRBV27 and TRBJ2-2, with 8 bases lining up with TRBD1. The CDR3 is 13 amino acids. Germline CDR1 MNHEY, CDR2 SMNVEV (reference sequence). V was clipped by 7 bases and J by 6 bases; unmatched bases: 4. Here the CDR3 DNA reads TGTGCCAGCACCCAACAGGGGGCCGGGGAGCTGTTTTTT. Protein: CASTQQGAGELFF.

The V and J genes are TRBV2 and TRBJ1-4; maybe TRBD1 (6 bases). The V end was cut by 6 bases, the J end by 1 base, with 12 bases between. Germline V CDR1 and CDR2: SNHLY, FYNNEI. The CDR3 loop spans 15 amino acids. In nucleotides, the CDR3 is TGTGCCAGCAGCCAAGGACAGAAAACTAATGAAAAACTGTTTTTT. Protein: CASSQGQKTNEKLFF.

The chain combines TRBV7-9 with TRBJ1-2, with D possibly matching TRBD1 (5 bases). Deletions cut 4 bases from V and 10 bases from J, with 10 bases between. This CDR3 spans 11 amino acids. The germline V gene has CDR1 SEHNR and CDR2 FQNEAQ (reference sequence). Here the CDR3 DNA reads TGTGCCAGCAGCTCCTCGACAGCCTACACCTTC. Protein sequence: CASSSSTAYTF.

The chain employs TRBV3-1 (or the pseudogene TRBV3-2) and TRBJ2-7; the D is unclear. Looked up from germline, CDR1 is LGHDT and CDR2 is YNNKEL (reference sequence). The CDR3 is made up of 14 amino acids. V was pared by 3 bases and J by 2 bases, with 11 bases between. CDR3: CASSQMAGPYEQYF. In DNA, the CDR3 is TGTGCCAGCAGCCAGATGGCTGGGCCCTACGAGCAGTACTTC.

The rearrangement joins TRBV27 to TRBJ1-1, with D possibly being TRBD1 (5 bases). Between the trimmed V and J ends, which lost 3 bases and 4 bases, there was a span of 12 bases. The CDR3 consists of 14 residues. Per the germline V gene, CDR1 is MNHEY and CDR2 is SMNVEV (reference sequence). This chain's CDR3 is CASSLGGAGTEAFF. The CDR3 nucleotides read TGTGCCAGCAGTTTGGGAGGGGCTGGCACTGAAGCTTTCTTT.

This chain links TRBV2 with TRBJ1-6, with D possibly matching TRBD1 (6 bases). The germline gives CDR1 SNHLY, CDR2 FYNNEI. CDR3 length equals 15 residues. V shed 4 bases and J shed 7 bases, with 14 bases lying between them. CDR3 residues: CASSVGDNGNSPLHF. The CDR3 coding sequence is TGTGCCAGCAGTGTTGGGGACAATGGGAATTCACCCCTCCACTTT.

The CDR3 coding sequence is TGTGCCAGCTCTAGGACTAGCGGGGGGGAACCCCAGTACTTC. Amino acids: CASSRTSGGEPQYF. J is TRBJ2-5 and V is TRBV19; 15 nucleotides line up with TRBD2. The CDR3 length is 14 residues. V trimming: 9 bases; J trimming: 9 bases; junction bases outside the gene matches: 8. Germline CDR1 and CDR2: LNHDA and SQIVND (reference sequence). The whole variable domain, filled in from reference TRBV19 and TRBJ2-5, reads DGGITQSPKYLFRKEGQNVTLSCEQNLNHDAMYWYRQDPGQGLRLIYYSQIVNDFQKGDIAEGYSVSREKKESFPLTVTSAQKNPTAFYLCASSRTSGGEPQYFGPGTRLLVL.

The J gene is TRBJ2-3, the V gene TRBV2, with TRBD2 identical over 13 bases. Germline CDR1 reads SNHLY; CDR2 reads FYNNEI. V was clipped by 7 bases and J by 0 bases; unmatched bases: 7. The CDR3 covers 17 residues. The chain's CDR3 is CASKGLAGTTSTDTQYF. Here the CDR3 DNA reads TGTGCCAGCAAGGGACTAGCGGGGACTACTAGCACAGATACGCAGTATTTT.

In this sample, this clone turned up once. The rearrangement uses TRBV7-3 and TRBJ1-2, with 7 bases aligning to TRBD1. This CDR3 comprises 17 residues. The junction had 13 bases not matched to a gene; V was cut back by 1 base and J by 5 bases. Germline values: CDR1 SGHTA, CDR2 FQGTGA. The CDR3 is CASSLNQGQTDSYGYTF. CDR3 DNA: TGTGCCAGCAGCTTAAACCAGGGACAGACAGACAGTTATGGCTACACCTTC. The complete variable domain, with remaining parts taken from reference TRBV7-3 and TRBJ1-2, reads GAGVSQTPSNKVTEKGKYVELRCDPISGHTALYWYRQSLGQGPEFLIYFQGTGAADDSGLPNDRFFAVRPEGSVSTLKIQRTERGDSAVYLCASSLNQGQTDSYGYTFGSGTRLTVV.

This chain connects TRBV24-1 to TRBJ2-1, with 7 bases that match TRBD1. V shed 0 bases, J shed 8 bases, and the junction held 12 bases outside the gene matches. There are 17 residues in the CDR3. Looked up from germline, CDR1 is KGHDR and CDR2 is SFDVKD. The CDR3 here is CATSDLETGPRGDEQFF. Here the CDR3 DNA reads TGTGCCACCAGTGATTTGGAGACAGGGCCCAGGGGCGATGAGCAGTTCTTC.

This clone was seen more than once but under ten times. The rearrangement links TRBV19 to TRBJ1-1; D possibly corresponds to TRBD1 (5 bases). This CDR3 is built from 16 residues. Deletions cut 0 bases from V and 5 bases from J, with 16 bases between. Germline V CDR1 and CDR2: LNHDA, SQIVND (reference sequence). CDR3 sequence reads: CASSIDRQGTDTEAFF. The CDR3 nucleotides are TGTGCCAGTAGTATAGATAGGCAGGGAACGGATACTGAAGCTTTCTTT.

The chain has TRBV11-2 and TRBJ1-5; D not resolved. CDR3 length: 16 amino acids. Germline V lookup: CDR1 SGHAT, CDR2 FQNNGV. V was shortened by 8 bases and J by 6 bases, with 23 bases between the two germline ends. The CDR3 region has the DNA TGTGCCAGCCCATTTAGGTGGCAGAGGAGCGCTCAGCCCCAGCATTTT. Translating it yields CASPFRWQRSAQPQHF.

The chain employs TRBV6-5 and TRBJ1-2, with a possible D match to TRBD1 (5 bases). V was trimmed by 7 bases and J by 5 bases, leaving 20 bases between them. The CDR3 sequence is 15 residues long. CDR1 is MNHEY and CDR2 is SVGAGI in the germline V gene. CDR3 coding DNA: TGTGCCAGCAATAATCGACAGTTTAGGGTGTATGGCTACACCTTC. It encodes CASNNRQFRVYGYTF.

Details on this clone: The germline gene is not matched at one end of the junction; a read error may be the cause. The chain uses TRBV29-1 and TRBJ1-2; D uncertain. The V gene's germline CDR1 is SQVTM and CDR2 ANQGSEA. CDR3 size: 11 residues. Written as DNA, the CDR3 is TGCAGCGTTGCCGGGTCGACGGGAGCCTACTTC. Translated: CSVAGSTGAYF. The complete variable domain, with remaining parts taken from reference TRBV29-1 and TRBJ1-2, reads SAVISQKPSRDICQRGTSLTIQCQVDSQVTMMFWYRQQPGQSLTLIATANQGSEATYESGFVIDKFPISRPNLTFSTLTVSNMSPEDSSIYLCSVAGSTGAYFGSGTRLTVV.

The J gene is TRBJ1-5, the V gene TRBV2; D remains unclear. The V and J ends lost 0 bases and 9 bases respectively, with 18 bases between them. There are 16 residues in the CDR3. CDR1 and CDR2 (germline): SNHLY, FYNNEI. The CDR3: CASSEARSQFLRPQHF. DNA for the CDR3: TGTGCCAGCAGTGAAGCCCGGAGCCAGTTTTTGAGGCCCCAGCATTTT.